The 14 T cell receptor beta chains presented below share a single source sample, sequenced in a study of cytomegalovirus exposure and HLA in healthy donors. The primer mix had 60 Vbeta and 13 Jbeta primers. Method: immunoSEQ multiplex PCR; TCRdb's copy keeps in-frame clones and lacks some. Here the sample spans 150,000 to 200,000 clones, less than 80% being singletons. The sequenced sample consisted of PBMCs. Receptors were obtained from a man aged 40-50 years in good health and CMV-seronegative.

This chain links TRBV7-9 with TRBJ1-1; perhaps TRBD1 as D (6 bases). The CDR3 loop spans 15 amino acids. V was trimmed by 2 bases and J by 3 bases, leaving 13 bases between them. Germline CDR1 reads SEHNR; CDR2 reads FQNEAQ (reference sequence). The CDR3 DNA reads TGTGCCAGCAGCTTATCTAACAGGGTTGACACTGAAGCTTTCTTT. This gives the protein CASSLSNRVDTEAFF.

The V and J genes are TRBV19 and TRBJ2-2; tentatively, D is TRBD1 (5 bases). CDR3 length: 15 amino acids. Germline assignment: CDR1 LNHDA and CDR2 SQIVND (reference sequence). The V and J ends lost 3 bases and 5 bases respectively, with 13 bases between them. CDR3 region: CASSIRQGRTGELFF. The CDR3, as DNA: TGTGCCAGTAGTATTCGCCAGGGCCGGACCGGGGAGCTGTTTTTT. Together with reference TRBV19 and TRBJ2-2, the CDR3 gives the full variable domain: DGGITQSPKYLFRKEGQNVTLSCEQNLNHDAMYWYRQDPGQGLRLIYYSQIVNDFQKGDIAEGYSVSREKKESFPLTVTSAQKNPTAFYLCASSIRQGRTGELFFGEGSRLTVL.

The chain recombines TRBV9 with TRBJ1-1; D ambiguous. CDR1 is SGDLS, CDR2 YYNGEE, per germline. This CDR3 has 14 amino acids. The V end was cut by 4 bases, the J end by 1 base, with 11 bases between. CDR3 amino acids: CASSIQPENTEAFF. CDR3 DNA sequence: TGTGCCAGCAGCATACAACCAGAGAACACTGAAGCTTTCTTT.

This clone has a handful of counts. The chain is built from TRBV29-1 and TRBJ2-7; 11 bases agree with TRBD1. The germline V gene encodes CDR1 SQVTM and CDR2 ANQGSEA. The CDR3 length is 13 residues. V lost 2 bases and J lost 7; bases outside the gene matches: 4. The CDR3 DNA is TGCAGCGTTGAACCGGGGACAGGGGGTGAGCAGTACTTC. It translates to CSVEPGTGGEQYF.

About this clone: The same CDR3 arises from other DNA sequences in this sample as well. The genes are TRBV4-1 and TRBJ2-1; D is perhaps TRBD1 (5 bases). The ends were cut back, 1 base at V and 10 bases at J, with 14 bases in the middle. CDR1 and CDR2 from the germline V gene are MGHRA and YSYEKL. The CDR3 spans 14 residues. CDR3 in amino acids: CASSQVPGAYEQFF. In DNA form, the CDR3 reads TGCGCCAGCAGCCAAGTGCCTGGGGCATACGAGCAGTTCTTC.

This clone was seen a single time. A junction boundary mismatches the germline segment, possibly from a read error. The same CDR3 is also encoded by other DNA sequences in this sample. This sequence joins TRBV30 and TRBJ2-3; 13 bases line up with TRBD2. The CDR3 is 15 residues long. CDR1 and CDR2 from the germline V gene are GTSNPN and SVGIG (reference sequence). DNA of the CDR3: TGTGCCTGGAGTAGACTAGCGGGGGGCACCGATACGCAGTATTTT. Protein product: CAWSRLAGGTDTQYF.

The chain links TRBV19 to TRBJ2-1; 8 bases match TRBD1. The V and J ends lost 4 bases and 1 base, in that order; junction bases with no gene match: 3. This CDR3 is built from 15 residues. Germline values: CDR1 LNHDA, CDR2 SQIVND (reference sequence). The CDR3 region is CASSRGQVSYNEQFF. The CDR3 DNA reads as TGTGCCAGTAGTAGGGGACAGGTGTCCTACAATGAGCAGTTCTTC.

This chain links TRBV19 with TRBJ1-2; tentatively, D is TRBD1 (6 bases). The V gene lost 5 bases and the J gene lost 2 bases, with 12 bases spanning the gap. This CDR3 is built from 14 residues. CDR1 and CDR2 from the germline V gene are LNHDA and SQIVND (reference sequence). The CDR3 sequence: CASSVGQTNYGYTF. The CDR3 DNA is TGTGCCAGTAGTGTCGGACAGACAAACTATGGCTACACCTTC.

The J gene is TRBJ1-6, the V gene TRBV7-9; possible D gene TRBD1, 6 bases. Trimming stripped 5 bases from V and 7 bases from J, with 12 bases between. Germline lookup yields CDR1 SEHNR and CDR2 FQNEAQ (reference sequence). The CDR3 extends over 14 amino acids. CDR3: CASSADRLNSPLHF. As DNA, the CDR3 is TGTGCCAGCAGCGCAGACAGGCTAAATTCACCCCTCCACTTT.

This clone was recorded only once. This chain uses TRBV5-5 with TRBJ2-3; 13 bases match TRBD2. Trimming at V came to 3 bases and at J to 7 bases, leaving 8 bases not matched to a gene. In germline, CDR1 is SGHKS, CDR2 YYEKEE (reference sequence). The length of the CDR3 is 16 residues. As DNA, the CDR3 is TGTGCCAGCAGCTCTCAGACTAGCGGGAGGACTCATACGCAGTATTTT. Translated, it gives CASSSQTSGRTHTQYF.

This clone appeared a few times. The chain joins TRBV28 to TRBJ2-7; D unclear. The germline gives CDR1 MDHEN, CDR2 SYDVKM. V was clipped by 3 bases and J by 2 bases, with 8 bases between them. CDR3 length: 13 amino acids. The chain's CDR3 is CASSLRSAYEQYF. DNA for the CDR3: TGTGCCAGCAGTTTGCGGTCTGCCTACGAGCAGTACTTC.

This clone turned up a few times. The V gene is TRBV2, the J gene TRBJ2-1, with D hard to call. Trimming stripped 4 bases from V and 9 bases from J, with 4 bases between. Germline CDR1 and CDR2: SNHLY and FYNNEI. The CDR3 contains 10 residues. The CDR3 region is CASSGVEQFF. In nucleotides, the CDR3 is TGTGCCAGCAGTGGCGTTGAGCAGTTCTTC.

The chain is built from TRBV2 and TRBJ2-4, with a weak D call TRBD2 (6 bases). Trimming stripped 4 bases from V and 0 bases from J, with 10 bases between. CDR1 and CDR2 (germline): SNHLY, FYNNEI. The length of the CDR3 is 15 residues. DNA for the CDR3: TGTGCCAGCAGTGGACTAGTTGTAGCCAAAAACATTCAGTACTTC. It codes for CASSGLVVAKNIQYF.

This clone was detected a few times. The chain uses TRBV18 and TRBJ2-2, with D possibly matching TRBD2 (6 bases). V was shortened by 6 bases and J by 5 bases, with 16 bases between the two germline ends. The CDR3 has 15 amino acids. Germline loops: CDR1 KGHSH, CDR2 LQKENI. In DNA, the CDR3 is TGTGCCAGCTCCCAAGGGACTTTTACTACCGGGGAGCTGTTTTTT. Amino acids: CASSQGTFTTGELFF. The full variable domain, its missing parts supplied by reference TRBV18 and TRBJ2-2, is NAGVMQNPRHLVRRRGQEARLRCSPMKGHSHVYWYRQLPEEGLKFMVYLQKENIIDESGMPKERFSAEFPKEGPSILRIQQVVRGDSAAYFCASSQGTFTTGELFFGEGSRLTVL.